Below, 18 T cell receptor beta chains from the same sample are listed, as sequenced in a study of blood T cells in healthy people across ages. Combining a sample-barcoded 5' primer with a J-beta primer mix, a second PCR ran for roughly 7 to 12 cycles. TCRdb re-called the 5' RACE reads with MiXCR, one entry per CDR3 protein. The sample includes roughly 1.6 million distinct CDR3 sequences, about 35% of them seen just once. The specimen was blood. These receptors all come from a woman aged 25 to 39 in good health.

This clonotype turned up a few times. The chain joins TRBV29-1 to TRBJ2-3; possibly TRBD2 for D (5 bases). The CDR3 contains 12 residues. Trimming stripped 6 bases from V and 1 base from J, with 8 bases between. Germline V lookup: CDR1 SQVTM, CDR2 ANQGSEA. The CDR3 here is CSVSSGTDTQYF. CDR3 DNA: TGCAGCGTAAGTAGCGGCACAGATACGCAGTATTTT.

This clonotype was detected a few times. The chain employs TRBV6-5 and TRBJ2-7; D is unresolved. V shed 0 bases and J shed 5 bases, with 8 bases lying between them. CDR3 length: 13 residues. Per germline, CDR1 MNHEY and CDR2 SVGAGI. In DNA, the CDR3 is TGTGCCAGCAGTTACTCGAGTGGGAACGAGCAGTACTTC. The encoded protein is CASSYSSGNEQYF.

This clonotype has only one observation. Just one base apart from a much larger clone, this may be a read error. The J gene is TRBJ2-1, the V gene TRBV5-1; tentative D call: TRBD1 (6 bases). V shed 0 bases and J shed 6 bases, with 13 bases lying between them. The CDR3 runs to 15 residues. Germline assignment: CDR1 SGHRS and CDR2 YFSETQ. DNA of the CDR3: TGCGCCAGCAGCTTGGAACAGGGAGAGGGCAATGAGCAGTTCTTC. It codes for CASSLEQGEGNEQFF.

This sequence joins TRBV28 and TRBJ2-3, with D unclear. V was shortened by 3 bases and J by 2 bases, with 9 bases between the two germline ends. Germline V gives CDR1 MDHEN, CDR2 SYDVKM. This CDR3 has 14 amino acids. The CDR3 region is CASSFAVITDTQYF. The CDR3 bases are TGTGCCAGCAGTTTCGCGGTAATCACAGATACGCAGTATTTT.

The chain carries TRBV4-1 and TRBJ2-5; a possible D gene is TRBD2 (5 bases). With 1 base removed from V and 9 bases from J, the gap between germline ends came to 18 bases. CDR3 length equals 15 residues. Germline lookup yields CDR1 MGHRA and CDR2 YSYEKL. CDR3 DNA: TGCGCCAGCAGCCAAGCTCCGGGCCAAGAGGAGGCCCAGTACTTC. This encodes CASSQAPGQEEAQYF.

The chain carries TRBV20-1 and TRBJ2-4, with 8 bases that match TRBD2. With the DNA end fitting TRBJ2-7 better, the J assignment may be wrong. The CDR3 consists of 15 residues. In germline, CDR1 is DFQATT, CDR2 SNEGSKA (reference sequence). CDR3 sequence reads: CSASKGLAGYYEQYF. In DNA, the CDR3 is TGCAGTGCTAGTAAAGGTCTAGCGGGTTACTACGAGCAGTACTTC.

This clonotype has just one count. The rearrangement uses TRBV3-1 and TRBJ1-2; 10 bases agree with TRBD1. V shed 3 bases and J 4 bases; nucleotides not matched to a gene: 8. Germline V gene data show CDR1 as LGHDT and CDR2 as YNNKEL (reference sequence). The CDR3 contains 16 residues. The CDR3 loop reads CASSHRVGTGAYGYTF. The DNA for the CDR3 is TGTGCCAGCAGCCACAGAGTGGGGACAGGGGCCTATGGCTACACCTTC.

The chain couples TRBV30 to TRBJ1-4; 8 bases line up with TRBD1. The CDR3 spans 15 residues. With 0 bases clipped from V and 7 bases from J, the junction kept 7 bases outside the gene matches. The germline gives CDR1 GTSNPN, CDR2 SVGIG (reference sequence). The CDR3 here is CAWSVLQGVGEKLFF. DNA for the CDR3: TGTGCCTGGAGTGTCTTACAGGGGGTGGGTGAAAAACTGTTTTTT. Full variable domain (remainder filled in from reference TRBV30 and TRBJ1-4): SQTIHQWPATLVQPVGSPLSLECTVEGTSNPNLYWYRQAAGRGLQLLFYSVGIGQISSEVPQNLSASRPQDRQFILSSKKLLLSDSGFYLCAWSVLQGVGEKLFFGSGTQLSVL.

This clonotype has just a few counts. This chain joins TRBV29-1 and TRBJ1-1; D remains unclear. The CDR3 totals 11 residues. The ends were cut back, 2 bases at V and 10 bases at J, with 11 bases in the middle. Germline CDR1 SQVTM, CDR2 ANQGSEA. The DNA for the CDR3 is TGCAGCGTTGAATTTGGTCGGGGAGCTTTCTTT. Its translation: CSVEFGRGAFF. Based on the CDR3 plus reference TRBV29-1 and TRBJ1-1, the full variable domain is SAVISQKPSRDICQRGTSLTIQCQVDSQVTMMFWYRQQPGQSLTLIATANQGSEATYESGFVIDKFPISRPNLTFSTLTVSNMSPEDSSIYLCSVEFGRGAFFGQGTRLTVV.

This clonotype appeared a few times. J is TRBJ2-5 and V is TRBV27, with 7 bases lining up with TRBD1. CDR3 length equals 17 residues. The V gene's germline CDR1 is MNHEY and CDR2 SMNVEV (reference sequence). Trimming cost V 1 base and J 2 bases; bases outside gene matches: 10. In DNA, the CDR3 is TGTGCCAGCAGTTTATGGCCCCCCGGGACAGATCAAGAGACCCAGTACTTC. Encoded protein: CASSLWPPGTDQETQYF.

V gene TRBV5-1 combines with J gene TRBJ2-1; either TRBD1 or TRBD2 may fit D (5 bases each). The V end lost 4 bases, the J end lost 9 bases, and 17 bases lay between the germline ends. CDR3 size: 14 residues. Germline CDR1 SGHRS, CDR2 YFSETQ. CDR3 in DNA: TGCGCCAGCAGCCCACGGGACCTGAGGGGTGAGCAGTTCTTC. This encodes CASSPRDLRGEQFF.

The chain carries TRBV4-2 and TRBJ2-6, with D uncertain. V lost 0 bases and J lost 0, with 9 bases in between. The CDR3 is made up of 17 amino acids. Germline V CDR1 and CDR2: LGHNA, YNFKEQ. The CDR3 region is CASSQESALSGANVLTF. DNA of the CDR3: TGTGCCAGCAGCCAAGAATCAGCACTCTCTGGGGCCAACGTCCTGACTTTC.

This clonotype has only one observation. This chain links TRBV11-2 with TRBJ2-1; a weak D match, TRBD2 (5 bases). CDR1 and CDR2 (germline): SGHAT, FQNNGV. Trimming removed 5 bases from V and 4 bases from J, with 18 bases in between. The CDR3 extends over 16 amino acids. CDR3 in DNA: TGTGCCAGCAGCCAGCGGCGCGACTCTATTTACAATGAGCAGTTCTTC. Its translation: CASSQRRDSIYNEQFF.

V gene TRBV18 combines with J gene TRBJ2-7; D is uncertain. The CDR3 loop spans 12 amino acids. Germline loops: CDR1 KGHSH, CDR2 LQKENI. V dropped 6 bases and J dropped 3 bases, with 9 bases sitting between them. The CDR3 bases are TGTGCCAGCTCGGAAGACCTCTACGAGCAGTACTTC. Protein product: CASSEDLYEQYF.

This clonotype appeared a few times. V usage is TRBV20-1 and J usage is TRBJ2-5; 8 bases line up with TRBD1. Germline-derived CDR1 and CDR2 are DFQATT and SNEGSKA (reference sequence). V lost 4 bases and J lost 0; bases outside the gene matches: 7. This CDR3 comprises 15 residues. The CDR3 loop reads CSATRPDRDQETQYF. The DNA for the CDR3 is TGCAGTGCTACCAGGCCGGACAGGGACCAAGAGACCCAGTACTTC.

V and J are TRBV3-1 and TRBJ2-7; 12 positions match TRBD2. The ends lost 4 bases at V and 5 bases at J; junction bases unmatched: 3. This CDR3 is 14 amino acids long. The germline V gene encodes CDR1 LGHDT and CDR2 YNNKEL (reference sequence). CDR3 sequence reads: CASSRLAGVDEQYF. The CDR3 nucleotides read TGTGCCAGCAGCCGACTAGCGGGAGTTGACGAGCAGTACTTC.

The chain uses TRBV6-2 or TRBV6-3 and TRBJ1-1; D gene uncertain. The V and J ends lost 5 bases and 10 bases respectively, with 11 bases between them. This CDR3 has 11 residues. From germline, CDR1 is MNHEY and CDR2 SVGEGT. CDR3 sequence reads: CASSDRTGAFF. CDR3 sequence (DNA): TGTGCCAGCAGTGATAGGACGGGAGCTTTCTTT.

The V gene is TRBV10-1, the J gene TRBJ2-2, with TRBD2 identical over 10 bases. This CDR3 contains 15 residues. V shed 4 bases, J shed 5 bases, and the junction held 4 bases outside the gene matches. Germline loops: CDR1 WNHNN, CDR2 SYGVQD (reference sequence). CDR3 DNA sequence: TGCGCCAGCAGTGCCGGACTAGCGGAAACCGGGGAGCTGTTTTTT. Its translation: CASSAGLAETGELFF.